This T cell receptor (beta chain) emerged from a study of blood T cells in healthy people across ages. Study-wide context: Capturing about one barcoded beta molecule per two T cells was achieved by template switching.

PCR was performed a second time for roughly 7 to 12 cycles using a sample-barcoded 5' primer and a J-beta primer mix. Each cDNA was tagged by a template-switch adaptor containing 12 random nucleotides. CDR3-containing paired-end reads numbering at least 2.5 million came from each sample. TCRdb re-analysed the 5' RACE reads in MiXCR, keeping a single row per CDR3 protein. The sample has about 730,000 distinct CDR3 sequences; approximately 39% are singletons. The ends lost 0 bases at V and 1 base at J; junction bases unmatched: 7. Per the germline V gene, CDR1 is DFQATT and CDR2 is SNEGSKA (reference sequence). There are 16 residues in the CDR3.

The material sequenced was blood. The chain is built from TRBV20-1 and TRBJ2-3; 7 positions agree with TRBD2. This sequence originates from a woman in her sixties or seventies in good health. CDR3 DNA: TGCAGTGCTAGAGATCCGGGGGAGGGGCGCACAGATACGCAGTATTTT. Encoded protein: CSARDPGEGRTDTQYF.